The rows below give T cell receptor beta chains drawn from one sample of a study of blood T cells in healthy people across ages. TCRdb re-called the 5' RACE reads through MiXCR, storing one row per CDR3 protein. The data hold hundreds of thousands of distinct CDR3 sequences, with approximately 31% observed a single time. Sequenced: blood. These receptors were obtained from a woman older than 75 in good health. CDR3s include the opening cysteine and the closing phenylalanine or tryptophan. A D gene is named only where the DNA matches it firmly. Only part of the rows carry a size: once, few, many, or a class if the clone is expanded.

v_call: TRBV5-1
j_call: TRBJ2-7
clone_size: -
d_call: -
cdr3_aa: CASRLEAYYEQYF
cdr3_nt: TGCGCCAGCAGGTTGGAGGCTTACTACGAGCAGTACTTC

v_call: TRBV20-1
j_call: TRBJ1-1
clone_size: -
d_call: TRBD1
cdr3_aa: CSATLPGTGNTEAFF
cdr3_nt: TGCAGTGCGACACTCCCCGGGACAGGGAACACTGAAGCTTTCTTT

v_call: TRBV11-3
j_call: TRBJ2-2
clone_size: -
d_call: -
cdr3_aa: CASSLRLGELFF
cdr3_nt: TGTGCCAGCAGCCTAAGACTGGGGGAGCTGTTTTTT

v_call: TRBV4-3
j_call: TRBJ1-4
clone_size: few
d_call: -
cdr3_aa: CASSQDAQGGEKLFF
cdr3_nt: TGCGCCAGCAGCCAAGATGCCCAGGGCGGTGAAAAACTGTTTTTT

v_call: TRBV5-1
j_call: TRBJ2-7
clone_size: -
d_call: -
cdr3_aa: CASSFAQREEQYF
cdr3_nt: TGCGCCAGCAGCTTTGCTCAGAGAGAAGAGCAGTACTTC

v_call: TRBV4-2
j_call: TRBJ1-4
clone_size: many
d_call: -
cdr3_aa: CASSHAPEKLFF
cdr3_nt: TGTGCCAGCAGCCACGCCCCGGAAAAACTGTTTTTT

v_call: TRBV3-1
j_call: TRBJ2-7
clone_size: many
d_call: -
cdr3_aa: CASSPLDFGEQYF
cdr3_nt: TGTGCCAGCAGCCCTCTTGATTTTGGCGAGCAGTACTTC

v_call: TRBV11-1
j_call: TRBJ2-2
clone_size: -
d_call: -
cdr3_aa: CASSQKVRSNTGELFF
cdr3_nt: TGTGCCAGCAGCCAAAAGGTCCGGTCGAACACCGGGGAGCTGTTTTTT

v_call: TRBV20-1
j_call: TRBJ1-2
clone_size: -
d_call: TRBD1
cdr3_aa: CSARVPGQEIRGYGYTF
cdr3_nt: TGCAGTGCTAGAGTTCCGGGACAGGAGATTCGGGGCTATGGCTACACCTTC

v_call: TRBV11-2
j_call: TRBJ2-7
clone_size: many
d_call: TRBD1
cdr3_aa: CASSLDRGQDEQYF
cdr3_nt: TGTGCCAGCAGCCTTGACAGGGGGCAAGACGAGCAGTACTTC

v_call: TRBV5-5
j_call: TRBJ1-5
clone_size: -
d_call: -
cdr3_aa: CASSLTPDQPQHF
cdr3_nt: TGTGCCAGCAGCTTGACGCCAGATCAGCCCCAGCATTTT

v_call: TRBV12-3/TRBV12-4
j_call: TRBJ1-2
clone_size: many
d_call: -
cdr3_aa: CASSSPQGGYTF
cdr3_nt: TGTGCCAGCAGTTCCCCCCAAGGGGGCTACACCTTC

v_call: TRBV25-1
j_call: TRBJ2-5
clone_size: many
d_call: -
cdr3_aa: CASSEGETQYF
cdr3_nt: TGTGCCAGCAGTGAAGGGGAGACCCAGTACTTC

v_call: TRBV4-2
j_call: TRBJ1-5
clone_size: -
d_call: -
cdr3_aa: CASSRELYSNQPQHF
cdr3_nt: TGTGCCAGCAGCCGAGAGCTCTATAGCAATCAGCCCCAGCATTTT

v_call: TRBV5-1
j_call: TRBJ2-3
clone_size: -
d_call: -
cdr3_aa: CASSQRTWDTDTQYF
cdr3_nt: TGCGCCAGCAGCCAGCGGACATGGGACACAGATACGCAGTATTTT

v_call: TRBV20-1
j_call: TRBJ1-3
clone_size: many
d_call: -
cdr3_aa: CSARDRGQGSGNTIYF
cdr3_nt: TGCAGTGCTAGAGATAGGGGACAAGGCTCTGGAAACACCATATATTTT

v_call: TRBV9
j_call: TRBJ2-3
clone_size: -
d_call: TRBD2
cdr3_aa: CASSAGLGSDTQYF
cdr3_nt: TGTGCCAGCAGCGCGGGACTAGGATCAGATACGCAGTATTTT

v_call: TRBV6-2/TRBV6-3
j_call: TRBJ2-3
clone_size: many
d_call: TRBD2
cdr3_aa: CASSSPGLAVRSTDTQYF
cdr3_nt: TGTGCCAGCAGTTCCCCGGGACTAGCGGTAAGAAGCACAGATACGCAGTATTTT

v_call: TRBV20-1
j_call: TRBJ1-2
clone_size: many
d_call: -
cdr3_aa: CSARPALDYGYTF
cdr3_nt: TGCAGTGCTAGACCGGCCCTGGACTATGGCTACACCTTC

v_call: TRBV4-3
j_call: TRBJ2-3
clone_size: many
d_call: TRBD1
cdr3_aa: CASSQGTVKTDTQYF
cdr3_nt: TGCGCCAGCAGCCAGGGGACAGTTAAAACAGATACGCAGTATTTT

v_call: TRBV7-2
j_call: TRBJ2-3
clone_size: many
d_call: -
cdr3_aa: CASSLQASTDTQYF
cdr3_nt: TGTGCCAGCAGCTTACAGGCAAGCACAGATACGCAGTATTTT

v_call: TRBV27
j_call: TRBJ2-1
clone_size: -
d_call: -
cdr3_aa: CASSRDGVRGYEQFF
cdr3_nt: TGTGCCAGCAGTCGGGATGGGGTAAGGGGCTACGAGCAGTTCTTC

v_call: TRBV4-1
j_call: TRBJ1-2
clone_size: few
d_call: -
cdr3_aa: CASSQEASGSIRGYTF
cdr3_nt: TGCGCCAGCAGCCAAGAGGCGTCGGGGTCCATCCGTGGCTACACCTTC

v_call: TRBV20-1
j_call: TRBJ1-2
clone_size: -
d_call: TRBD1
cdr3_aa: CSASPGGDGYTF
cdr3_nt: TGCAGTGCTTCCCCAGGGGGTGATGGCTACACCTTC

v_call: TRBV5-1
j_call: TRBJ2-5
clone_size: few
d_call: -
cdr3_aa: CASSLGRFRETQYF
cdr3_nt: TGCGCCAGCAGCTTGGGCAGGTTCCGAGAGACCCAGTACTTC

v_call: TRBV6-5
j_call: TRBJ2-4
clone_size: many
d_call: -
cdr3_aa: CASSPGRGASNIQYF
cdr3_nt: TGTGCCAGCAGCCCCGGACGGGGGGCTTCAAACATTCAGTACTTC

v_call: TRBV12-3/TRBV12-4
j_call: TRBJ2-7
clone_size: few
d_call: -
cdr3_aa: CASSAGTQRVGGYEQYF
cdr3_nt: TGTGCCAGCAGTGCCGGGACCCAACGTGTGGGGGGATACGAGCAGTACTTC

v_call: TRBV12-3/TRBV12-4
j_call: TRBJ2-5
clone_size: few
d_call: TRBD2
cdr3_aa: CASSTSSGGRETQYF
cdr3_nt: TGTGCCAGCAGTACTTCTAGCGGGGGGAGAGAGACCCAGTACTTC

v_call: TRBV18
j_call: TRBJ2-5
clone_size: -
d_call: -
cdr3_aa: CASSPPSYDNEQYF
cdr3_nt: TGTGCCAGCTCACCACCCTCCTACGACAATGAGCAGTACTTC

v_call: TRBV20-1
j_call: TRBJ2-7
clone_size: many
d_call: TRBD1
cdr3_aa: CSARDRRTGGKSYEQYF
cdr3_nt: TGCAGTGCTAGAGATCGTAGGACAGGGGGAAAATCCTACGAGCAGTACTTC

v_call: TRBV5-1
j_call: TRBJ2-7
clone_size: many
d_call: -
cdr3_aa: CASSLAEAYYYEQYF
cdr3_nt: TGCGCCAGCAGCTTGGCCGAGGCATATTACTACGAGCAGTACTTC

v_call: TRBV5-6
j_call: TRBJ1-2
clone_size: few
d_call: -
cdr3_aa: CASSLEPGWYTF
cdr3_nt: TGTGCCAGCAGCTTGGAACCCGGTTGGTACACCTTC

v_call: TRBV25-1
j_call: TRBJ1-6
clone_size: -
d_call: -
cdr3_aa: CASRDGLKPLHF
cdr3_nt: TGTGCCAGCAGGGACGGACTAAAACCCCTCCACTTT

v_call: TRBV30
j_call: TRBJ2-7
clone_size: few
d_call: TRBD1
cdr3_aa: CAWTAGTALVEQYF
cdr3_nt: TGTGCCTGGACGGCCGGGACAGCTTTAGTCGAGCAGTACTTC

v_call: TRBV5-6
j_call: TRBJ2-3
clone_size: many
d_call: -
cdr3_aa: CASSLADIYTDTQYF
cdr3_nt: TGTGCCAGCAGCTTGGCCGACATTTACACAGATACGCAGTATTTT

v_call: TRBV10-3
j_call: TRBJ1-1
clone_size: many
d_call: -
cdr3_aa: CAISERGPDTEAFF
cdr3_nt: TGTGCCATCAGTGAACGGGGGCCTGACACTGAAGCTTTCTTT

v_call: TRBV7-8
j_call: TRBJ1-5
clone_size: many
d_call: -
cdr3_aa: CASSLLEDQPQHF
cdr3_nt: TGTGCCAGCAGCTTATTAGAGGATCAGCCCCAGCATTTT

v_call: TRBV14
j_call: TRBJ2-3
clone_size: many
d_call: TRBD2
cdr3_aa: CASSQELAGSTDTQYF
cdr3_nt: TGTGCCAGCAGCCAAGAACTAGCGGGGAGCACAGATACGCAGTATTTT

v_call: TRBV7-9
j_call: TRBJ1-5
clone_size: many
d_call: -
cdr3_aa: CASSPGGQPQHF
cdr3_nt: TGTGCCAGCAGCCCGGGGGGTCAGCCCCAGCATTTT

v_call: TRBV14
j_call: TRBJ2-7
clone_size: -
d_call: -
cdr3_aa: CASSQERGFYEQYF
cdr3_nt: TGTGCCAGCAGCCAAGAGCGGGGCTTCTACGAGCAGTACTTC

v_call: TRBV3-1
j_call: TRBJ2-3
clone_size: many
d_call: -
cdr3_aa: CASSQAPRHGPDTQYF
cdr3_nt: TGTGCCAGCAGCCAAGCCCCCCGGCATGGACCAGATACGCAGTATTTT

v_call: TRBV12-3/TRBV12-4
j_call: TRBJ2-5
clone_size: many
d_call: -
cdr3_aa: CASSSLETQYF
cdr3_nt: TGTGCCAGCAGTTCCTTAGAGACCCAGTACTTC

v_call: TRBV9
j_call: TRBJ2-7
clone_size: many
d_call: TRBD1
cdr3_aa: CASSVVGTGVDEQYF
cdr3_nt: TGTGCCAGCAGCGTAGTTGGGACAGGGGTCGACGAGCAGTACTTC

v_call: TRBV5-1
j_call: TRBJ2-2
clone_size: -
d_call: TRBD1
cdr3_aa: CASSLARDRGRGGELFF
cdr3_nt: TGCGCCAGCAGCTTGGCCCGGGACAGGGGGCGAGGCGGGGAGCTGTTTTTT

v_call: TRBV28
j_call: TRBJ1-4
clone_size: many
d_call: TRBD1
cdr3_aa: CASSFLGQVNEKLFF
cdr3_nt: TGTGCCAGCAGTTTCCTAGGACAGGTTAATGAAAAACTGTTTTTT

v_call: TRBV15
j_call: TRBJ2-3
clone_size: few
d_call: TRBD2
cdr3_aa: CATSRALAGVAPTDTQYF
cdr3_nt: TGTGCCACCAGCAGGGCATTAGCGGGAGTTGCCCCCACAGATACGCAGTATTTT

v_call: TRBV9
j_call: TRBJ2-1
clone_size: many
d_call: -
cdr3_aa: CASSVGGGTGEQFF
cdr3_nt: TGTGCCAGCAGCGTAGGGGGGGGCACGGGTGAGCAGTTCTTC

v_call: TRBV5-4
j_call: TRBJ2-5
clone_size: many
d_call: TRBD1
cdr3_aa: CASSLGDRGPETQYF
cdr3_nt: TGTGCCAGCAGCTTGGGGGACAGGGGGCCGGAGACCCAGTACTTC

v_call: TRBV5-1
j_call: TRBJ1-4
clone_size: -
d_call: -
cdr3_aa: CASSLVPGSNEKLFF
cdr3_nt: TGCGCCAGCAGCTTGGTTCCCGGTAGTAATGAAAAACTGTTTTTT